A single sample is the source of the 5 T cell receptor beta chains below, sequenced in a study of blood T cell repertoires in COVID-19. Produced via immunoSEQ multiplex PCR; TCRdb's table is partial and in-frame only. The sample includes 78,000 or so clones, roughly four fifths of them seen just once. The sample consisted of peripheral blood. The receptors originated from a woman aged 55-70 years with acute or convalescent COVID-19.

The chain employs TRBV29-1 and TRBJ1-2; D ambiguous. V lost 7 bases, J lost 10 bases, and 16 bases lay in between. This CDR3 is 11 amino acids long. Germline V gene sequence: CDR1 SQVTM, CDR2 ANQGSEA. The CDR3 nucleotides read TGCAGCGCTCGGCGGGGAGACGACTACACCTTC. Its translation: CSARRGDDYTF.

This clone was seen a single time. The chain combines TRBV19 with TRBJ2-3, with a possible D match to TRBD2 (5 bases). This CDR3 is 13 amino acids long. Between the trimmed V and J ends, which lost 7 bases and 1 base, there was a span of 9 bases. Germline V lookup: CDR1 LNHDA, CDR2 SQIVND (reference sequence). CDR3 coding DNA: TGTGCCAGTACGAGTAGCGGCACAGATACGCAGTATTTT. It yields the protein CASTSSGTDTQYF.

V gene TRBV19 combines with J gene TRBJ2-2; D perhaps matches TRBD1 (6 bases). This CDR3 is built from 14 residues. V was cut by 3 bases and J by 1 base, with 6 bases left in between. Germline values: CDR1 LNHDA, CDR2 SQIVND (reference sequence). CDR3 region: CASSMDRNTGELFF. In DNA, the CDR3 is TGTGCCAGTAGTATGGACAGGAACACCGGGGAGCTGTTTTTT. The whole variable domain, filled in from reference TRBV19 and TRBJ2-2, reads DGGITQSPKYLFRKEGQNVTLSCEQNLNHDAMYWYRQDPGQGLRLIYYSQIVNDFQKGDIAEGYSVSREKKESFPLTVTSAQKNPTAFYLCASSMDRNTGELFFGEGSRLTVL.

This chain joins TRBV18 and TRBJ1-5, with 9 bases fitting TRBD1. The CDR3 sequence is 17 residues long. The V gene end was trimmed by 5 bases and the J gene end by 6 bases; junction bases not matched to a gene: 14. CDR1 KGHSH and CDR2 LQKENI come from the germline V gene. The CDR3 is CASSSRDRAGQSQPQHF. CDR3 bases: TGTGCCAGCTCATCACGGGACAGGGCGGGTCAAAGTCAGCCCCAGCATTTT.

This chain uses TRBV6-6 with TRBJ1-2; 10 bases line up with TRBD1. Looked up from germline, CDR1 is MNHNY and CDR2 is SVGAGI (reference sequence). V lost 5 bases, J lost 7 bases, and 7 bases stayed unmatched. This CDR3 has 14 amino acids. CDR3: CASSRGTGAPGYTF. The CDR3 DNA reads TGTGCCAGCAGTCGCGGGACAGGGGCCCCTGGCTACACCTTC.